Each of the 32 T cell receptor beta chains below was sequenced from the same sample in a study of blood T cell repertoires in COVID-19 (dated by TCRdb to between 2020 and 2021). The method was the immunoSEQ multiplex PCR assay. TCRdb limited this immuneACCESS table to in-frame rearrangements with V and J called. A share of clones is missing; checked studies link under half to unresolved V genes, and the rest is unexplained. Across this sample there are over 200,000 clones, with 70% to 90% seen only once. Jointly, the top ten make up 15% to 19% of the sample. The sequencing sample was made of PBMCs or T cells enriched from blood (not recorded which). The receptor set was obtained from a man aged 18-30 years who had recovered from COVID-19.

The chain links TRBV6-5 to TRBJ1-5; D remains ambiguous. Germline V gene data show CDR1 as MNHEY and CDR2 as SVGAGI. This CDR3 comprises 13 residues. V shed 8 bases and J shed 4 bases, with 12 bases lying between them. The CDR3 is CASSRVQNQPQHF. The CDR3 nucleotides are TGTGCCAGCTCGCGGGTCCAAAATCAGCCCCAGCATTTT.

The chain links TRBV12-3 or TRBV12-4 to TRBJ2-7; maybe TRBD2 (5 bases). The CDR3 is made up of 13 amino acids. The V end was cut by 6 bases, the J end by 3 bases, with 12 bases between. The DNA for the CDR3 is TGTGCCAGCAGGGGCTCGGGGTACTACGAGCAGTACTTC. This encodes CASRGSGYYEQYF.

V gene TRBV6-2 or TRBV6-3 combines with J gene TRBJ2-5; 10 bases align to TRBD2. The V segment lost 5 bases and the J segment 5 bases; nucleotides outside the gene matches: 8. CDR3 length: 15 amino acids. The germline V gene has CDR1 MNHEY and CDR2 SVGEGT. This CDR3 reads CASSRQGTSVETQYF. For the CDR3, the DNA is TGTGCCAGCAGTCGACAAGGGACTAGCGTTGAGACCCAGTACTTC.

The chain joins TRBV12-1 to TRBJ1-2; no check of the table's D call, TRBD1, against the DNA was made. TRBV12-1 is an annotated pseudogene. This CDR3 spans 11 amino acids. As DNA, the CDR3 is TGTGCCAGCAGCTTCATCTATGGCTACACCTTC. As protein: CASSFIYGYTF.

CDR3 loop: CASSLWDNGYEQYF. In DNA, the CDR3 is TGTGCCAGCAGCTTATGGGACAATGGCTACGAGCAGTACTTC. V gene TRBV7-2 combines with J gene TRBJ2-7, with a tentative D call TRBD1 (6 bases). With 2 bases removed from V and 3 bases from J, the gap between germline ends came to 11 bases. Germline assignment: CDR1 SGHTA and CDR2 FQGNSA. This CDR3 region has 14 residues. The entire variable domain, with the rest obtained from reference TRBV7-2 and TRBJ2-7, is as follows: GAGVSQSPSNKVTEKGKDVELRCDPISGHTALYWYRQSLGQGLEFLIYFQGNSAPDKSGLPSDRFSAERTGGSVSTLTIQRTQQEDSAVYLCASSLWDNGYEQYFGPGTRLTVT.

The DNA of the CDR3 is TGTGCCAGCAGCTCGGGACAGGTAGAGACCCAGTACTTC. Translation gives CASSSGQVETQYF. The gene calls are TRBV11-2 and TRBJ2-5; 8 bases fit TRBD1. The CDR3 runs 13 residues. The V gene end was trimmed by 4 bases and the J gene end by 4 bases; junction bases not matched to a gene: 2. CDR1 is SGHAT and CDR2 is FQNNGV in the germline V gene.

This clone came up once. The chain joins TRBV3-1 (or the pseudogene TRBV3-2) to TRBJ1-2; weak D call: TRBD1 (6 bases). The CDR3 extends over 15 amino acids. Germline-derived CDR1 and CDR2 are LGHDT and YNNKEL (reference sequence). Trimming removed 2 bases from V and 8 bases from J, with 18 bases in between. CDR3 DNA sequence: TGTGCCAGCAGCCAACGGGCCACAGGGCGCCAAGGCTACACCTTC. This sequence encodes CASSQRATGRQGYTF.

J is TRBJ2-1 and V is TRBV3-1 (or the pseudogene TRBV3-2), with 7 bases identical to TRBD1. The CDR3 is made up of 15 amino acids. From germline, CDR1 is LGHDT and CDR2 YNNKEL (reference sequence). Trimming removed 4 bases from V and 8 bases from J; junction bases left unmatched: 11. The CDR3 DNA follows: TGTGCCAGCAGCCCGCGGACGAGGGGGCGGGATGAGCAGTTCTTC. Its protein is CASSPRTRGRDEQFF.

The rearrangement uses TRBV21-1 and TRBJ2-3; TRBD1 is the table's D call and was not checked against the DNA. TRBV21-1 is termed a pseudogene. This CDR3 has 19 residues. The CDR3 loop is CASSPQLDAGDWSTDTQYF. CDR3 in DNA: TGTGCCAGCAGCCCGCAGTTGGATGCAGGGGATTGGAGCACAGATACGCAGTATTTT.

This chain joins TRBV29-1 and TRBJ2-1, with 9 positions matching TRBD2. This CDR3 spans 14 amino acids. Germline lookup yields CDR1 SQVTM and CDR2 ANQGSEA. Trimming cost V 4 bases and J 5 bases; bases outside gene matches: 6. The CDR3 nucleotides are TGCAGCGTTGCGCTTGCGGGGGGGAACAATGAGCAGTTCTTC. It is translated as CSVALAGGNNEQFF.

The chain uses TRBV2 and TRBJ1-5; possibly TRBD1 for D (5 bases). With 1 base removed from V and 5 bases from J, the gap between germline ends came to 9 bases. This CDR3 contains 14 residues. Per the germline V gene, CDR1 is SNHLY and CDR2 is FYNNEI. CDR3 nucleotides: TGTGCCAGCAGTGAAGTAGGGGTAGATCAGCCCCAGCATTTT. The encoded protein is CASSEVGVDQPQHF.

This chain uses TRBV5-1 with TRBJ2-7; 7 bases are a match to TRBD1. Germline V gene sequence: CDR1 SGHRS, CDR2 YFSETQ. The CDR3 extends over 15 amino acids. The junction had 5 bases not matched to a gene; V was cut back by 1 base and J by 1 base. CDR3 nucleotides: TGCGCCAGCAGCTTGTTGACGGGACAGTCCTACGAGCAGTACTTC. Encoded protein: CASSLLTGQSYEQYF.

This clone was seen just once. V usage is TRBV6-5 and J usage is TRBJ1-5; 10 positions match TRBD1. From germline, CDR1 is MNHEY and CDR2 SVGAGI. The ends lost 6 bases at V and 10 bases at J; junction bases unmatched: 6. The length of the CDR3 is 13 residues. The CDR3 DNA reads TGTGCCAGCAGCGACGACAGGGGGCGACCCCAGCATTTT. Encoded protein: CASSDDRGRPQHF.

The rearrangement uses TRBV2 and TRBJ2-1, with TRBD2 matching over 14 bases. Germline lookup yields CDR1 SNHLY and CDR2 FYNNEI. The CDR3 runs to 15 residues. After removal of 6 bases from V and 12 bases from J, the junction contained 10 bases not matched to a gene. CDR3 sequence: CASRQLRLAGGVQFF. The CDR3 coding sequence is TGTGCCAGCAGACAACTCAGACTAGCGGGGGGGGTGCAGTTCTTC.

The gene calls are TRBV6-5 and TRBJ2-1; 8 bases are a match to TRBD2. The V gene's germline CDR1 is MNHEY and CDR2 SVGAGI. V lost 6 bases to trimming and J lost 6 bases; unmatched junction nucleotides: 7. The CDR3 has 14 residues. This chain's CDR3 is CASSPDGGANEQFF. CDR3 nucleotide sequence: TGTGCCAGCAGCCCGGACGGGGGGGCCAATGAGCAGTTCTTC.

The V and J genes are TRBV28 and TRBJ1-4; 9 bases map to TRBD1. CDR1 MDHEN and CDR2 SYDVKM come from the germline V gene. J lost 6 bases, V lost 3 bases, and 11 bases had no gene match. The CDR3 has 17 residues. CDR3 sequence: CASSLVQGAPRDEKLFF. CDR3 in DNA: TGTGCCAGCAGTTTGGTACAGGGGGCGCCCCGGGATGAAAAACTGTTTTTT. Supplemented by reference TRBV28 and TRBJ1-4, the full variable domain reads DVKVTQSSRYLVKRTGEKVFLECVQDMDHENMFWYRQDPGLGLRLIYFSYDVKMKEKGDIPEGYSVSREKKERFSLILESASTNQTSMYLCASSLVQGAPRDEKLFFGSGTQLSVL.

V and J are TRBV7-2 and TRBJ1-2; TRBD1 agrees at 8 bases. Trimming at V came to 5 bases and at J to 2 bases, leaving 10 bases not matched to a gene. The CDR3 totals 16 residues. CDR1 SGHTA and CDR2 FQGNSA come from the germline V gene. The CDR3 loop is CASSHAPTGANYGYTF. CDR3 bases: TGTGCCAGCAGCCACGCCCCGACAGGGGCGAACTATGGCTACACCTTC.

The V call is TRBV30, the J call TRBJ1-4; D remains ambiguous. Germline assignment: CDR1 GTSNPN and CDR2 SVGIG (reference sequence). Trimming took off 0 bases at V and 7 bases at J, with 3 bases between the two ends. The CDR3 sequence is 11 residues long. CDR3 sequence: CAWSVGEKLFF. The DNA for the CDR3 is TGTGCCTGGAGTGTCGGTGAAAAACTGTTTTTT.

The gene calls are TRBV21-1 and TRBJ1-1; the table names TRBD1, a call not compared with the DNA. TRBV21-1 is classified as a pseudogene. The CDR3 covers 16 residues. For the CDR3, the DNA is TGTGCCAGCAGCAAAAGGAAGGGTGGGGGCGACACTGAAGCTTTCTTT. Encoded protein: CASSKRKGGGDTEAFF.

The chain is built from TRBV7-6 and TRBJ2-1; 9 positions match TRBD2. The CDR3 runs to 15 residues. With V trimmed by 1 base and J by 5 bases, 3 bases remained unmatched. Looked up from germline, CDR1 is SGHVS and CDR2 is FNYEAQ. In DNA, the CDR3 is TGTGCCAGCAGCTTAGGGGCTAGCGGGGACAATGAGCAGTTCTTC. Translated: CASSLGASGDNEQFF. Complete variable domain (other parts from reference TRBV7-6 and TRBJ2-1): GAGVSQSPRYKVTKRGQDVALRCDPISGHVSLYWYRQALGQGPEFLTYFNYEAQQDKSGLPNDRFSAERPEGSISTLTIQRTEQRDSAMYRCASSLGASGDNEQFFGPGTRLTVL.

This chain uses TRBV5-8 with TRBJ2-1; 14 bases agree with TRBD2. The germline CDR1 and CDR2 sequences are SGHTS and YDEGEE. J gave up 7 bases and V 4 bases, and 16 bases lay outside the gene matches. The CDR3 totals 19 residues. The CDR3 nucleotides are TGTGCCAGCAGCACGGGACTAGCGGGAGCGTTAGTTACTGTAAATGAGCAGTTCTTC. Its translation is CASSTGLAGALVTVNEQFF.

The rearrangement uses TRBV25-1 and TRBJ2-2; D not certain. Germline CDR1 reads MGHDK; CDR2 reads SYGVNS. The CDR3 has 16 amino acids. The germline V and J ends were trimmed by 0 bases and 0 bases, with 8 bases remaining between them. This CDR3 is CASSEYWQSNTGELFF. The CDR3, as DNA: TGTGCCAGCAGTGAATATTGGCAGTCGAACACCGGGGAGCTGTTTTTT.

This clone was seen just once. The V call is TRBV5-1, the J call TRBJ2-5; TRBD1 aligns across 8 bases. The CDR3 is made up of 14 amino acids. Trimming at V came to 4 bases and at J to 7 bases, leaving 9 bases not matched to a gene. The germline V gene has CDR1 SGHRS and CDR2 YFSETQ. As DNA, the CDR3 is TGCGCCAGCAGCGCCGGACAGGGTTTGGGGACCCAGTACTTC. This encodes CASSAGQGLGTQYF.

The V and J genes are TRBV6-1 and TRBJ2-7, with 8 bases aligning to TRBD1. V lost 2 bases and J lost 6; bases outside the gene matches: 9. Germline CDR1 reads MNHNS; CDR2 reads SASEGT. The CDR3 is 15 amino acids. CDR3 sequence reads: CASSEPRTGPGEQYF. As DNA, the CDR3 is TGTGCCAGCAGTGAACCGAGGACAGGGCCTGGCGAGCAGTACTTC.

This clone was picked up one time. This sequence joins TRBV28 and TRBJ1-2; 9 bases fit TRBD1. There are 15 residues in the CDR3. Germline-derived CDR1 and CDR2 are MDHEN and SYDVKM. The ends lost 4 bases at V and 4 bases at J; junction bases unmatched: 7. The CDR3 DNA sequence: TGTGCCAGCAGTTCCCCGGGACAGGGTCGCTATGGCTACACCTTC. Translating it yields CASSSPGQGRYGYTF.

This clone appeared a few times. The chain couples TRBV3-1 (or the pseudogene TRBV3-2) to TRBJ2-3; 7 bases are a match to TRBD2. CDR3 length equals 16 residues. The germline V gene encodes CDR1 LGHDT and CDR2 YNNKEL (reference sequence). The V gene end was trimmed by 6 bases and the J gene end by 1 base; junction bases not matched to a gene: 10. CDR3 amino acids: CASRRTLAAGTDTQYF. CDR3 bases: TGTGCCAGCAGGCGAACCCTAGCGGCGGGCACAGATACGCAGTATTTT.

The gene calls are TRBV5-1 and TRBJ1-6, with D perhaps TRBD1 (6 bases). Germline V gives CDR1 SGHRS, CDR2 YFSETQ. The CDR3 consists of 15 residues. With 7 bases removed from V and 3 bases from J, the gap between germline ends came to 14 bases. As DNA, the CDR3 is TGCGCCAGCCGTCGGGACACAAGCTATAATTCACCCCTCCACTTT. Amino acid sequence: CASRRDTSYNSPLHF. The variable domain in full, with the rest retrieved from reference TRBV5-1 and TRBJ1-6, is KAGVTQTPRYLIKTRGQQVTLSCSPISGHRSVSWYQQTPGQGLQFLFEYFSETQRNKGNFPGRFSGRQFSNSRSEMNVSTLELGDSALYLCASRRDTSYNSPLHFGNGTRLTVT.

The rearrangement links TRBV19 to TRBJ1-3; D gene unclear. The V gene lost 8 bases and the J gene lost 3 bases, with 11 bases spanning the gap. The germline gives CDR1 LNHDA, CDR2 SQIVND (reference sequence). The CDR3 is 13 amino acids. CDR3 in DNA: TGTGCCAGTCACACGGGAGTTGGAAACACCATATATTTT. This encodes CASHTGVGNTIYF.

The V call is TRBV27, the J call TRBJ2-7; 9 positions match TRBD1. CDR3 length: 14 residues. V trimming: 6 bases; J trimming: 4 bases; junction bases outside the gene matches: 7. Looked up from germline, CDR1 is MNHEY and CDR2 is SMNVEV (reference sequence). The DNA for the CDR3 is TGTGCCAGCAGATCCGGGACAGGGTGGTACGAGCAGTACTTC. This translates into CASRSGTGWYEQYF.

The V and J genes are TRBV3-1 (or the pseudogene TRBV3-2) and TRBJ1-2; 8 nucleotides agree with TRBD1. The V gene's germline CDR1 is LGHDT and CDR2 YNNKEL (reference sequence). This CDR3 region has 13 residues. Trimming cost V 6 bases and J 8 bases; bases outside gene matches: 8. The CDR3 protein is CASSFRGPKGYTF. The CDR3 bases are TGTGCCAGCAGTTTCAGGGGGCCAAAAGGCTACACCTTC.

The J gene is TRBJ2-2, the V gene TRBV18; maybe TRBD1 (5 bases). Germline V gene lookup returns CDR1 KGHSH and CDR2 LQKENI. The ends were cut back, 5 bases at V and 5 bases at J, with 15 bases in the middle. The CDR3 covers 15 residues. The CDR3 here is CASSDQDILTGELFF. CDR3 bases: TGTGCCAGCTCAGATCAGGACATATTAACCGGGGAGCTGTTTTTT.

The chain joins TRBV15 to TRBJ1-2, with D hard to call. Between the trimmed V and J ends, which lost 4 bases and 8 bases, there was a span of 14 bases. The germline CDR1 and CDR2 sequences are LNHNV and YYDKDF (reference sequence). The CDR3 totals 13 residues. The CDR3 DNA follows: TGTGCCACCAGCACCAAGGAGTTGCAGGGCTACACCTTC. As protein: CATSTKELQGYTF.